These T cell receptor beta chains were read from a single sample in a study of blood T cell repertoires in COVID-19. Clones were sequenced by immunoSEQ multiplex PCR, and TCRdb holds only the in-frame ones, with some missing. The sample lists under 200,000 clones, about 80% seen once, with around 14% in the top ten. Sequencing was carried out using peripheral blood. The receptors shown here come from a young man with active or convalescent COVID-19. Each CDR3 is given with its conserved first and last residue. The D gene is left open where the match is weak. Clone size is given for some rows only: seen once, a few or many times, or a class if the clone is expanded.

j_call	d_call	v_call	clone_size	cdr3_nt	cdr3_aa
TRBJ1-3	-	TRBV19	-	TGTGCCAGTACTACAGGGCTTAACACCATATATTTT	CASTTGLNTIYF
TRBJ1-2	TRBD1	TRBV30	few	TGTGCCTGGAACCGGGACAGGCCCTATGGCTACACCTTC	CAWNRDRPYGYTF
TRBJ2-7	-	TRBV3-1/TRBV3-2	-	TGTGCCAGCAGCCAAGACGGTACGCTAGCCGACACCTACGAGCAGTACTTC	CASSQDGTLADTYEQYF
TRBJ2-5	TRBD1	TRBV24-1	-	TGTGCCACCAGTGATCCAGGGGGCACAAAAGAGACCCAGTACTTC	CATSDPGGTKETQYF
TRBJ1-6	TRBD1	TRBV7-2	-	TGTGCCAGCAGCTCAGCGGGACAGGTGGTTTCACCCCTCCACTTT	CASSSAGQVVSPLHF
TRBJ2-3	TRBD2	TRBV7-9	-	TGTGCCAGCAGCTTCTTCGGACTAGCGGGAGCTCGGACAGATACGCAGTATTTT	CASSFFGLAGARTDTQYF
TRBJ1-2	-	TRBV6-2/TRBV6-3	-	TGTGCCAGCAGCACACAGGGTGTAACTGCTGGCTACACCTTC	CASSTQGVTAGYTF
TRBJ1-2	-	TRBV19	-	TGTGCCAGTAGTATGTTCGCAGGGAATGATGGCTACACCTTC	CASSMFAGNDGYTF
TRBJ2-5	TRBD1	TRBV2	-	TGTGCCAGCGCGCGACAGGGTGAGACCCAGTACTTC	CASARQGETQYF
TRBJ2-1	-	TRBV5-5	-	TGTGCCAGCAGCTTGGTAACCGGAGGTGGCTACAATGAGCAGTTCTTC	CASSLVTGGGYNEQFF
TRBJ2-7	TRBD2	TRBV2	-	TGTGCCAGCGCGGAAGGGCGGGGGACGGGCGAGCAGTACTTC	CASAEGRGTGEQYF